This TCR beta chain was recovered during a study of CXCR3-negative and CXCR3-positive naive CD8 T cells. UMI-labeled TRB cDNA libraries were prepared by 5' RACE. TCRdb reprocessed the 5' RACE reads, keeping one entry per CDR3 protein, no DNA. This table lists some 130,000 distinct CDR3 sequences. The germline V gene encodes CDR1 LGHNA and CDR2 YSLEER. This CDR3 is built from 15 residues. The chain couples TRBV4-3 to TRBJ2-1; the TCRdb call, TRBD1, lacks DNA for checking. Sequenced: naive CXCR3- CD8+ T cells from blood. Subset defined: CD45RO-CCR7+CD27+CD95- naive CD8+ T cells lacking CXCR3 (TNR3-). This sequence originates from a human donor in good health. Some clones in this sample may be carry-over from other donors' samples. The CDR3 loop reads CASSQDRQGSGEQFF.